This record looks at one T cell receptor (beta chain) sequence and its context. Its antigen is unknown. This entry is derived from a study of Graves' ophthalmopathy and Graves' hyperthyroidism. The authors amplified TCR beta CDR3 regions from RNA transcripts. RT-PCR in the first round used HTBI primers; a second-round multiplex PCR followed. TCRdb used MiXCR to reprocess the multiplex PCR reads, holding one entry per CDR3 protein. The sample lists approximately 640,000 distinct CDR3 sequences, roughly 41% occurring once. Notes on the study in general: The authors also found most expanded thyroid clonotypes above 0.001 frequency in blood. Stable hyperthyroidism and ophthalmopathy were told apart by a 13-signature model, which achieved around 88% sensitivity and more than 75% specificity.

The CDR3 sequence is 15 residues long. The germline V gene encodes CDR1 LNHDA and CDR2 SQIVND (reference sequence). V was pared by 3 bases and J by 7 bases, with 16 bases between. The sequence was obtained from an adult man with Graves' ophthalmopathy. Sequencing was carried out using peripheral blood. This rearrangement joins TRBV19 to TRBJ1-5, with D perhaps TRBD1 (6 bases). Here the CDR3 DNA reads TGTGCCAGTAGTATGGGGGCGTGGACAGAACAGCCCCAGCATTTT. Protein product: CASSMGAWTEQPQHF.